This T cell receptor beta chain was obtained from a study of blood T cell repertoires in COVID-19. About the study: COVID-19 samples from acute and convalescent phases originated in the United States, Italy and Spain. Sources were T cells, B-cell-depleted T cells, or PBMCs; the material itself was cDNA or gDNA.

V was clipped by 7 bases and J by 1 base, with 7 bases between them. The CDR3 spans 13 residues. Germline loops: CDR1 MNHEY, CDR2 SMNVEV (reference sequence). Original handling: Reference gene primer amplification yielded estimated nucleated cell counts. Only in-frame clones appear in the TCRdb table, and some are missing; sequencing was by immunoSEQ multiplex PCR. D and trimming were read from the DNA, whereas the V and J calls and clone size are those reported in that table. The table includes roughly 82,000 clones, roughly 78% detected once. The TCR sequence derives from a man in his fifties or sixties with acute or convalescent COVID-19. The J gene is TRBJ2-2, the V gene TRBV27; D is perhaps TRBD2 (6 bases). Material: peripheral blood. CDR3 bases: TGTGCCAGCACGGGAGTGAACACCGGGGAGCTGTTTTTT. It codes for CASTGVNTGELFF.